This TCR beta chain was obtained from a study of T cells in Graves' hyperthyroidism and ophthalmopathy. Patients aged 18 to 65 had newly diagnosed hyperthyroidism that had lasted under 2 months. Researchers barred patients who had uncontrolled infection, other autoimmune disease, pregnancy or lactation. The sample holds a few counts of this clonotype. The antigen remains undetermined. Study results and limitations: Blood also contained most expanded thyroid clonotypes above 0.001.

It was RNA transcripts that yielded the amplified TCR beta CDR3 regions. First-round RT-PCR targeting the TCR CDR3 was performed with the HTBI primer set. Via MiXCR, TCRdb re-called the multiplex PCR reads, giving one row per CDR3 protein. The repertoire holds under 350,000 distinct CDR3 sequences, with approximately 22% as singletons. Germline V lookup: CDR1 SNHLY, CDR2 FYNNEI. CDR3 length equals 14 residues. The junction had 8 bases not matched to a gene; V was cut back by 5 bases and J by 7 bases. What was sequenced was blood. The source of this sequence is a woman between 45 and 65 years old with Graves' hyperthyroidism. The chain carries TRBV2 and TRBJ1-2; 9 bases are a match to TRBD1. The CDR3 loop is CASSPGQGNAGYTF. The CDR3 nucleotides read TGTGCCAGCAGTCCCGGACAGGGGAATGCTGGCTACACCTTC.